This T cell receptor (beta chain) was sequenced in a study of T cells in tuberculosis. General observations from the study: GEM motif frequencies gave over 55% accuracy; the GMM repertoire gave 85% to 90%.

As regards this clone: No antigen is known for it.

Generated by immunoSEQ multiplex PCR, the TCRdb table keeps only in-frame clones and is missing some. The table shows some 41,000 clones, with 90% to 95% occurring only once. V shed 7 bases, J shed 8 bases, and the junction held 11 bases outside the gene matches. CDR1 and CDR2 (germline): MNHEY, SMNVEV (reference sequence). The CDR3 is made up of 14 amino acids. The sequencing sample was made of PBMCs. The origin of this receptor is a donor between 10 and 35 years old with latent tuberculosis or without tuberculosis infection. Some clones in this sample may be carry-over from other donors' samples. This chain joins TRBV27 and TRBJ2-4; 7 bases line up with TRBD1. CDR3 loop: CASTLVGQGDIQYF. The CDR3 region has the DNA TGTGCCAGCACCCTGGTAGGGCAGGGGGACATTCAGTACTTC.